These 6 T cell receptor beta chains were sequenced from one sample in a study of OX40 agonist ivuxolimab in advanced cancers. Sequencing was performed with immunoSEQ multiplex PCR; in TCRdb, only in-frame clones are kept and a portion is missing. This table holds under 80,000 clones, 88% found once. Material: CD4+ or CD8+ T cells sorted from blood, obtained in a trial of the OX40 agonist ivuxolimab. These receptors were obtained from an adult with an advanced solid tumor such as melanoma, head and neck, liver or kidney cancer.

CDR3 region: CASSASGANVLTF. The CDR3 coding sequence is TGTGCCAGCAGCGCCTCTGGGGCCAACGTCCTGACTTTC. The V gene is TRBV5-6, the J gene TRBJ2-6, with unresolved D. Germline V gene sequence: CDR1 SGHDT, CDR2 YYEEEE. CDR3 length equals 13 residues. Deletions cut 4 bases from V and 0 bases from J, with 2 bases between.

The V and J genes are TRBV2 and TRBJ1-2; D is unresolved. Trimming left V 4 bases short and J 1 base short, with 7 bases between. The CDR3 runs 13 residues. Germline CDR1 reads SNHLY; CDR2 reads FYNNEI. The CDR3 DNA follows: TGTGCCAGCAGTGGGACGGTTAACTATGGCTACACCTTC. Its protein product is CASSGTVNYGYTF.

The chain couples TRBV19 to TRBJ2-4; D remains ambiguous. V was shortened by 8 bases and J by 0 bases, with 11 bases between the two germline ends. Germline V gene lookup returns CDR1 LNHDA and CDR2 SQIVND (reference sequence). The CDR3 length is 14 residues. The CDR3: CASAMGLAKNIQYF. The CDR3 DNA sequence: TGTGCCAGTGCGATGGGGTTAGCCAAAAACATTCAGTACTTC.

J is TRBJ1-5 and V is TRBV10-3; TRBD1 is a possible D gene (6 bases). The CDR3 totals 13 residues. V lost 4 bases to trimming and J lost 8 bases, with 12 bases between them. Looked up from germline, CDR1 is ENHRY and CDR2 is SYGVKD. CDR3 protein: CAISGEGGEPQHF. The CDR3 DNA sequence: TGTGCCATCAGTGGGGAAGGGGGAGAGCCCCAGCATTTT.

The chain links TRBV18 to TRBJ2-3; D gene ambiguous. Germline CDR1 KGHSH, CDR2 LQKENI. V dropped 0 bases and J dropped 2 bases, with 6 bases sitting between them. The CDR3 totals 14 residues. This CDR3 reads CASSPPGITDTQYF. The CDR3 DNA reads TGTGCCAGCTCACCACCAGGGATCACAGATACGCAGTATTTT.

V gene TRBV9 combines with J gene TRBJ1-4; 8 nucleotides match TRBD1. The CDR3 spans 14 residues. Germline-derived CDR1 and CDR2 are SGDLS and YYNGEE. V gave up 1 base and J gave up 7 bases; unmatched junction bases: 3. The CDR3 DNA follows: TGTGCCAGCAGCGTAAGGGACAGGCGTGAAAAACTGTTTTTT. It is translated as CASSVRDRREKLFF.